The clone carrying this T cell receptor beta chain has only a few counts. Its antigen is currently unknown. The data originate from a study of T-cell reconstitution after alpha-beta-depleted transplantation in children. Study conclusions and caveats: The main origin of T-cell counts and diversity one year after transplant was newly produced T cells. At around two months after transplant, the alpha-beta T cells were reportedly derived from several hundred expanded clones that came from non-depleted graft cells.

Molecular barcoding with unique molecular identifiers was used for the TCRbeta library. TCRdb reprocessed the PCR reads with MiXCR, giving one entry per CDR3 protein. The sample has 300,000 to 350,000 distinct CDR3 sequences, around 15% seen once; the top ten hold roughly two fifths. The ends lost 3 bases at V and 7 bases at J; junction bases unmatched: 12. The CDR3 extends over 17 amino acids. Germline V lookup: CDR1 MDHEN, CDR2 SYDVKM. Here the sequenced sample was PBMCs, mostly from graft donor cells, taken 360 days after TCRalphabeta/CD19-depleted stem cell transplant. The genes are TRBV28 and TRBJ1-4; TRBD1 agrees at 9 bases. The source of this sequence is a male patient between 2 and 10 years old who had a stem cell transplant for acute lymphoblastic leukemia, so the T cells may come from the graft donor. CDR3: CASSFPPTGTGSEKLFF. As DNA, the CDR3 is TGTGCCAGCAGTTTCCCCCCTACCGGGACAGGGAGTGAAAAACTGTTTTTT.